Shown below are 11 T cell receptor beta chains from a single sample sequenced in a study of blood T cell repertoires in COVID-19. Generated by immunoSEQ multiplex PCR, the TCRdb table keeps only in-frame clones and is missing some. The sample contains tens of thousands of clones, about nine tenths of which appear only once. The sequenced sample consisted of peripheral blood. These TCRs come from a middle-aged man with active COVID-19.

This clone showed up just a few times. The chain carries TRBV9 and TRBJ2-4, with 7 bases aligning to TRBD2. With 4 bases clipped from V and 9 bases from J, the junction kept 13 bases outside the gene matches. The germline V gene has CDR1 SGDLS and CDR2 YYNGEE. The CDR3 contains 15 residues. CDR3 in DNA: TGTGCCAGCAGCCGCTACGGCGGGAGTTCCAGCATTCAGTACTTC. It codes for CASSRYGGSSSIQYF.

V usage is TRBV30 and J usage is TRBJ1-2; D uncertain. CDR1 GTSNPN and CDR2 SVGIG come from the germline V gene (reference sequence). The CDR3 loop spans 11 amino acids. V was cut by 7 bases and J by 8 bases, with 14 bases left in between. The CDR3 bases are TGTGCCTACGTCGCGGTTCGCGGCTACACCTTC. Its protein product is CAYVAVRGYTF.

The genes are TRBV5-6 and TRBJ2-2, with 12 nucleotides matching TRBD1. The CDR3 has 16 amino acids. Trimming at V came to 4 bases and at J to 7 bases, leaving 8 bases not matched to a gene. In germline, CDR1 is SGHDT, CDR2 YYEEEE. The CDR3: CASSARDRGRGGELFF. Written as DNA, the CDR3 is TGTGCCAGCAGCGCGCGGGACAGGGGGCGAGGCGGGGAGCTGTTTTTT. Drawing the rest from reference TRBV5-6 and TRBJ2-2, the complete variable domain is DAGVTQSPTHLIKTRGQQVTLRCSPKSGHDTVSWYQQALGQGPQFIFQYYEEEERQRGNFPDRFSGHQFPNYSSELNVNALLLGDSALYLCASSARDRGRGGELFFGEGSRLTVL.

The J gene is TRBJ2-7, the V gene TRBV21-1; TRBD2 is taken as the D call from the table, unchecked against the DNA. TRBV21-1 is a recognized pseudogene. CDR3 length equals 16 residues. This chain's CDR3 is CASTFPGLITSYEQYF. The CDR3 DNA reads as TGTGCCAGCACCTTTCCGGGACTCATAACGTCCTACGAGCAGTACTTC.

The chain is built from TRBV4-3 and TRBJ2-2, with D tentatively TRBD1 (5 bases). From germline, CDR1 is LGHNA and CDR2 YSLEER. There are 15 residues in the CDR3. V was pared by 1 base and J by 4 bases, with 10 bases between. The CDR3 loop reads CASSQVRVATGELFF. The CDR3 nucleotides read TGCGCCAGCAGCCAAGTCAGGGTGGCCACCGGGGAGCTGTTTTTT.

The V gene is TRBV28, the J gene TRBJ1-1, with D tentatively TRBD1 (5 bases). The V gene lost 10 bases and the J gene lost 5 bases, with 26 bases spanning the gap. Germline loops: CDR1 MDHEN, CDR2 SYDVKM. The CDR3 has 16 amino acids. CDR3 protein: CAIGGWTIGKGTEAFF. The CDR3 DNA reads TGTGCCATCGGGGGGTGGACCATCGGGAAAGGAACTGAAGCTTTCTTT.

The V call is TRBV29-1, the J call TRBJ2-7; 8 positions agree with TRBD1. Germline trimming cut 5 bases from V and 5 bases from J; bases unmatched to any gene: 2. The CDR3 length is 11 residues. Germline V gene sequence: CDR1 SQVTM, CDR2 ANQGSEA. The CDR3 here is CSVRQGNEQYF. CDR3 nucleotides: TGCAGCGTTAGACAGGGGAACGAGCAGTACTTC.

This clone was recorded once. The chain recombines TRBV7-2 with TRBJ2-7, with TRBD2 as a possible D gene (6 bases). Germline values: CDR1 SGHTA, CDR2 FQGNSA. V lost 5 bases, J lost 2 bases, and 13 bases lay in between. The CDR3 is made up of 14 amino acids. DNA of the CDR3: TGTGCCAGCAGCATGGACTACGTAGCCTACGAGCAGTACTTC. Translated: CASSMDYVAYEQYF.

Written as DNA, the CDR3 is TGTGCCAGCAGGGGTAGTAGCGGGAGGATGAATGAGCAGTTCTTC. It is translated as CASRGSSGRMNEQFF. The chain uses TRBV28 and TRBJ2-1; the match to TRBD2 covers 10 bases. This CDR3 comprises 15 residues. V lost 6 bases to trimming and J lost 7 bases; unmatched junction nucleotides: 9. The V gene's germline CDR1 is MDHEN and CDR2 SYDVKM.

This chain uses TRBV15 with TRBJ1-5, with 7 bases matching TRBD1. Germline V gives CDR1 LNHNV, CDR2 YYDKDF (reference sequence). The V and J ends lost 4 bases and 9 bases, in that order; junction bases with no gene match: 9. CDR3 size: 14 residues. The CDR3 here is CATSTDRALGPQHF. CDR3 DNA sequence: TGTGCCACCAGCACTGACAGGGCCCTAGGGCCCCAGCATTTT.

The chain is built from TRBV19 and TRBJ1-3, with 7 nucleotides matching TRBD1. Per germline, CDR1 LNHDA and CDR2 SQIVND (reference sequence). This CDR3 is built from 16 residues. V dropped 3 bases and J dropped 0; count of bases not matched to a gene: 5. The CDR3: CASSISGTASGNTIYF. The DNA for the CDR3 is TGTGCCAGTAGTATCTCCGGGACAGCCTCTGGAAACACCATATATTTT.